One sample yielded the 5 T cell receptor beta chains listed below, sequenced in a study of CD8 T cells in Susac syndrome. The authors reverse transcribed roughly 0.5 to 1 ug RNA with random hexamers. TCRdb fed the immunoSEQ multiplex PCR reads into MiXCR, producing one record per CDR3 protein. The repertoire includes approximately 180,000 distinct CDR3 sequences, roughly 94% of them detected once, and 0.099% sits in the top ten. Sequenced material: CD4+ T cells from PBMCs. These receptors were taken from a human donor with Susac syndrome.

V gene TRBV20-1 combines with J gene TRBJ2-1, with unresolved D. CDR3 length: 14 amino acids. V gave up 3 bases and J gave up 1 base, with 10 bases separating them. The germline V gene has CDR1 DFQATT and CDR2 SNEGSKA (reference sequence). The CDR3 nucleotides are TGCAGTGCTAGTGCCCCTTGGTCCTACAATGAGCAGTTCTTC. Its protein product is CSASAPWSYNEQFF.

The CDR3 nucleotides read TGTGCCAGCAGCTTAGCGGGAACCGACAATCAGCCCCAGCATTTT. Amino acids: CASSLAGTDNQPQHF. This chain connects TRBV7-2 to TRBJ1-5, with unresolved D. Per germline, CDR1 SGHTA and CDR2 FQGNSA. V lost 0 bases, J lost 3 bases, and 9 bases lay in between. This CDR3 contains 15 residues.

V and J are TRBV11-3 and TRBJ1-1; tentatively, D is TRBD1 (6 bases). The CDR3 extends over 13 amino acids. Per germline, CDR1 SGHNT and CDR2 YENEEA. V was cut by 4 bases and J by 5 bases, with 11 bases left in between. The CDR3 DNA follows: TGTGCCAGCAGCTCCGGGACACTGACTGAAGCTTTCTTT. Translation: CASSSGTLTEAFF.

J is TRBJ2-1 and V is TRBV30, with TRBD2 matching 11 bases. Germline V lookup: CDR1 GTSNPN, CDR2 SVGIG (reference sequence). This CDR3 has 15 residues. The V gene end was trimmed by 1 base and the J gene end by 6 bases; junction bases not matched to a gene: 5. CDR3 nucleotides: TGTGCCTGGAGTGAGGGACTAGCGGCCCCCAATGAGCAGTTCTTC. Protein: CAWSEGLAAPNEQFF.

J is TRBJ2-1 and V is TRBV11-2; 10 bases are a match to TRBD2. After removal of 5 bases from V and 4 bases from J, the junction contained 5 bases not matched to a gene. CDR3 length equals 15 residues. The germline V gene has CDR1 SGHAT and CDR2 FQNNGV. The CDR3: CASSVSSGSYNEQFF. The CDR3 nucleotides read TGTGCCAGCAGCGTTTCTAGCGGGAGTTACAATGAGCAGTTCTTC. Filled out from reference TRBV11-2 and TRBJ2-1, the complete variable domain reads EAGVAQSPRYKIIEKRQSVAFWCNPISGHATLYWYQQILGQGPKLLIQFQNNGVVDDSQLPKDRFSAERLKGVDSTLKIQPAKLEDSAVYLCASSVSSGSYNEQFFGPGTRLTVL.